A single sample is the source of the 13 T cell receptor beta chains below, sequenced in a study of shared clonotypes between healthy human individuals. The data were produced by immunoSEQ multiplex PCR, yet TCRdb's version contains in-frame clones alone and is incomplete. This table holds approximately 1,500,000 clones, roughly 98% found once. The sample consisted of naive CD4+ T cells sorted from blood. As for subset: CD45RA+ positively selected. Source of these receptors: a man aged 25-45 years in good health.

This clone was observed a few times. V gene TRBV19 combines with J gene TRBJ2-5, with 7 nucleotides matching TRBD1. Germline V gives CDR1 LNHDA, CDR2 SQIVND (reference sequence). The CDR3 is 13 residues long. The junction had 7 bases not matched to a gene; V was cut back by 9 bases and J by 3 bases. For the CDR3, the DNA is TGTGCCAGAGGGGGTGACAGGGAAGAGACCCAGTACTTC. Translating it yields CARGGDREETQYF. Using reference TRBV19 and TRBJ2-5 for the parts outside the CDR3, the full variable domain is DGGITQSPKYLFRKEGQNVTLSCEQNLNHDAMYWYRQDPGQGLRLIYYSQIVNDFQKGDIAEGYSVSREKKESFPLTVTSAQKNPTAFYLCARGGDREETQYFGPGTRLLVL.

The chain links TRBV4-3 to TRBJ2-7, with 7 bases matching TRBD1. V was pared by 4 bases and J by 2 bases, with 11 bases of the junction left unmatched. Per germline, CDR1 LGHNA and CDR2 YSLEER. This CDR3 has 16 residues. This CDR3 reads CASSPRVDRDAYEQYF. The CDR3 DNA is TGCGCCAGCAGCCCCCGAGTCGACAGGGACGCCTACGAGCAGTACTTC.

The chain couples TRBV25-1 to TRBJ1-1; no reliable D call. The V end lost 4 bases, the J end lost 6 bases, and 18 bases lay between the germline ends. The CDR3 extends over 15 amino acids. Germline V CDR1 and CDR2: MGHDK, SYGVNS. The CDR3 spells CASSARLKSVPEAFF. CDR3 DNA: TGTGCCAGCAGTGCCCGACTTAAGTCAGTGCCTGAAGCTTTCTTT.

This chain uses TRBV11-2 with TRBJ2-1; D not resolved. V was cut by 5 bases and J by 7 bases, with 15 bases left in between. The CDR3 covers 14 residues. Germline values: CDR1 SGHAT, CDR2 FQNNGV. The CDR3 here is CASSRDRWANEQFF. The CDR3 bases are TGTGCCAGCAGCCGTGACCGATGGGCAAATGAGCAGTTCTTC.

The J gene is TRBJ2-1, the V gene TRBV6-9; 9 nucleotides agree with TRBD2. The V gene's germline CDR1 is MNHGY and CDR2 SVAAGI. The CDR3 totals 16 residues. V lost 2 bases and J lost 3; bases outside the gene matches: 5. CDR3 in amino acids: CASSYPPSGDYNEQFF. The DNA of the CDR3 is TGTGCCAGCAGTTATCCCCCTAGCGGGGACTACAATGAGCAGTTCTTC.

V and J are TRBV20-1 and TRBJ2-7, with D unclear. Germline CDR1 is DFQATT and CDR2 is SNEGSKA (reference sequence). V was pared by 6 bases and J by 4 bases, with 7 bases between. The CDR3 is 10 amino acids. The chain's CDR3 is CSAYRYEQYF. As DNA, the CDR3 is TGCAGTGCCTATCGGTACGAGCAGTACTTC.

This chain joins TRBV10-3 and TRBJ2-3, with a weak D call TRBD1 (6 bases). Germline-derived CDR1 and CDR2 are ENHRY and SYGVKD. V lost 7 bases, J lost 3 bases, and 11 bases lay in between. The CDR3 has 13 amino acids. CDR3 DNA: TGTGCCATCACGGCAGGGGCAACAGATACGCAGTATTTT. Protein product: CAITAGATDTQYF.

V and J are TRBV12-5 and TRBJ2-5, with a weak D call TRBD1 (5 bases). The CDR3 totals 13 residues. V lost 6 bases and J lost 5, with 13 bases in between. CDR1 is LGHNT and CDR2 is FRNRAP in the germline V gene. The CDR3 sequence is CASGNSGAETQYF. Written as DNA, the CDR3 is TGTGCTAGTGGCAATAGTGGGGCCGAGACCCAGTACTTC.

The CDR3 nucleotides are TGTGCCAGCTCACCTCTTCGACTGGGGATAGACACAGATACGCAGTATTTT. It translates to CASSPLRLGIDTDTQYF. V is TRBV18 and J is TRBJ2-3; D not certain. CDR3 length: 17 residues. Germline lookup yields CDR1 KGHSH and CDR2 LQKENI. Trimming left V 3 bases short and J 2 bases short, with 18 bases between. The full variable domain, rest sourced from reference TRBV18 and TRBJ2-3, is NAGVMQNPRHLVRRRGQEARLRCSPMKGHSHVYWYRQLPEEGLKFMVYLQKENIIDESGMPKERFSAEFPKEGPSILRIQQVVRGDSAAYFCASSPLRLGIDTDTQYFGPGTRLTVL.

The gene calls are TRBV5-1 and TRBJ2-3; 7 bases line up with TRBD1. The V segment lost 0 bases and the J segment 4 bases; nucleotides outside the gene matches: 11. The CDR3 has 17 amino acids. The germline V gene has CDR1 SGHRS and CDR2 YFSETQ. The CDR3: CASSLAPGTDVSDTQYF. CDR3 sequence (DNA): TGCGCCAGCAGCTTGGCTCCCGGGACAGATGTATCAGATACGCAGTATTTT.

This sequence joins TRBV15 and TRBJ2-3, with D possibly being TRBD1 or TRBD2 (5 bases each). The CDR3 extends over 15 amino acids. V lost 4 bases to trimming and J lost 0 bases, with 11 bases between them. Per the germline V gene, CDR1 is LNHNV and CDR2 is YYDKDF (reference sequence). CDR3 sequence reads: CATSKGTTSTDTQYF. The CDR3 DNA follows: TGTGCCACCAGCAAGGGGACCACTAGCACAGATACGCAGTATTTT.

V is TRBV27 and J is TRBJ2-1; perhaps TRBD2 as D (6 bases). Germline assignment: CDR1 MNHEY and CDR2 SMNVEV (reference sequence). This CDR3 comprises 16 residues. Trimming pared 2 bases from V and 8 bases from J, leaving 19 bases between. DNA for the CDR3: TGTGCCAGCAGTTTAAATGGGTTCGCGGGGAGCGATGAGCAGTTCTTC. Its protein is CASSLNGFAGSDEQFF.

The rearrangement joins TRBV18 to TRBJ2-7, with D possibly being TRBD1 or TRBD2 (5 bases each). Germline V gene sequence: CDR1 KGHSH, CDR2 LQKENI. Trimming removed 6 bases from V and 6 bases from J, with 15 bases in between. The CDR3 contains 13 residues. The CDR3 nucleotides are TGTGCCAGCTCCACCCCTGGGGGTGGCGAGCAGTACTTC. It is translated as CASSTPGGGEQYF.